What follows describes a single TCR beta chain. What it binds is not known. The data are from a study of T cell repertoires in cytomegalovirus infection. Study overall: Signatures in public TCR beta sequences pointed to both CMV infection and matching HLA type. The study's findings and limits: HLA-C-restricted CMV clonotypes gave the most frequent clonotype in two of eight donors.

Each CDR3 protein gets one entry after TCRdb re-called the reads with MiXCR. Counted here are some 940,000 distinct CDR3 sequences, approximately 31% occurring once; the ten biggest clones make up around 15%. Germline values: CDR1 LGHNA, CDR2 YNFKEQ. The CDR3 totals 15 residues. V lost 1 base to trimming and J lost 8 bases; unmatched junction nucleotides: 6. The specimen was cultured CD8+ T cells from PBMCs, collected from culture after CMV antigen stimulation. The chain combines TRBV4-2 with TRBJ2-1, with TRBD2 matching 9 bases. The receptor was isolated from a human donor in good health (CMV status not recorded). Some clones in this sample may be carry-over from other donors' samples. CDR3 bases: TGTGCCAGCAGCCAAGGCAGCGGGGGGCCTGATGAGCAGTTCTTC. This translates into CASSQGSGGPDEQFF.